This T cell receptor (beta chain) was found in a study of T cell responses to AZD1222 COVID-19 vaccine. Here immunoSEQ multiplex PCR was the method, and the copy in TCRdb shows in-frame clones only, minus some. The repertoire has more than 110,000 clones, approximately 90% of them found once; the top ten carry more than 3%. Germline lookup yields CDR1 SGHAT and CDR2 FQNNGV. J lost 4 bases, V lost 4 bases, and 12 bases had no gene match. The CDR3 is made up of 16 amino acids. Study-wide points: Spike-specific TCR breadth and depth both grew after two AZD1222 doses. Of spike-specific TCRs, nearly half reportedly target regions left unmutated in variants.

A note on this clone: The antigen is unknown.

Sample: peripheral blood, taken on day 0 of AZD1222 vaccination. The chain carries TRBV11-2 and TRBJ2-5; 7 nucleotides align to TRBD2. The receptor's source is an adult in good health. The CDR3 sequence is CASSSRGPGGGETQYF. The CDR3 DNA reads as TGTGCCAGCAGCTCCCGGGGACCGGGCGGGGGAGAGACCCAGTACTTC.